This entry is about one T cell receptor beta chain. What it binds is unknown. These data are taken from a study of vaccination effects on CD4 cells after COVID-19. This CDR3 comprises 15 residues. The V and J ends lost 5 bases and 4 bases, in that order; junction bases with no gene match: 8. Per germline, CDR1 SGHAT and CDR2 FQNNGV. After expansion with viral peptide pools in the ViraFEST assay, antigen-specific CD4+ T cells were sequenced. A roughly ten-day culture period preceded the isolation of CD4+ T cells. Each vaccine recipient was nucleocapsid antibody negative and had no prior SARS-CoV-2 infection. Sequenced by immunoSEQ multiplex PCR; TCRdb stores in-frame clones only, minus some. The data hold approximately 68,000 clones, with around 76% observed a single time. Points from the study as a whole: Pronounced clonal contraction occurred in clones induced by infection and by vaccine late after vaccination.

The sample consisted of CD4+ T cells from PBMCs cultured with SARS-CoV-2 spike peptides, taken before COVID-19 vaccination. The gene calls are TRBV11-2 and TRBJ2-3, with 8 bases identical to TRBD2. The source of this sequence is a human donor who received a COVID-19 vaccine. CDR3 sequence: CASSLQRGLSDTQYF. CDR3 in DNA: TGTGCCAGCAGCCTCCAGCGGGGGTTATCAGATACGCAGTATTTT.